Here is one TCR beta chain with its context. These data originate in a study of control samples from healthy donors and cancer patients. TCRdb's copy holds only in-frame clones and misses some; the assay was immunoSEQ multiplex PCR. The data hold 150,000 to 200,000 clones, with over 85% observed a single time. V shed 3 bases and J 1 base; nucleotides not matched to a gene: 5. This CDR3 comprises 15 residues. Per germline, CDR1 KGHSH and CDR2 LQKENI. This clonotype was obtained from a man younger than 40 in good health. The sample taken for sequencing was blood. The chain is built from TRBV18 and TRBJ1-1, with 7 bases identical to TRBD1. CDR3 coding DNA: TGTGCCAGCTCACCGGCGGACAGGTCGAACACTGAAGCTTTCTTT. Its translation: CASSPADRSNTEAFF.